This is a list of T cell receptor beta chains from one sample in a study of blood T cell repertoires in COVID-19. The protocol was immunoSEQ multiplex PCR, while the TCRdb copy is restricted to in-frame clones and leaves out a portion. The table lists over 50,000 clones, around 88% of them singletons. Input material: peripheral blood. The receptor set was obtained from a human donor in a cohort sampled during active COVID-19. The CDR3 runs from the conserved cysteine through the conserved F or W. D genes are given only for firm matches. For some rows the clone size is stated as once, few or many, or as a class when expanded; others skip it.

NA,TRBV7-9,TRBD1,14,TRBJ1-5,CASSSDRGGQPQHF,TGTGCCAGCAGCTCAGACAGGGGGGGTCAGCCCCAGCATTTT
NA,TRBV7-2,TRBD2,15,TRBJ2-7,CASSLYSGGSYEQYF,TGTGCCAGCAGCTTATATAGCGGGGGCTCCTACGAGCAGTACTTC
NA,TRBV7-9,NA,17,TRBJ1-4,CASSTPAWTPNNEKLFF,TGTGCCAGCAGCACCCCCGCCTGGACACCTAATAATGAAAAACTGTTTTTT
NA,TRBV7-9,TRBD1,18,TRBJ2-6,CASSQKGAGSSGANVLTF,TGTGCCAGCAGCCAAAAGGGGGCGGGTAGCTCTGGGGCCAACGTCCTGACTTTC
NA,TRBV7-3,NA,14,TRBJ1-4,CASSLGGTNEKLFF,TGTGCCAGCAGCTTGGGGGGGACTAATGAAAAACTGTTTTTT
NA,TRBV4-3,NA,13,TRBJ2-1,CASSQDLRGEQFF,TGCGCCAGCAGCCAAGATCTCCGAGGGGAGCAGTTCTTC
NA,TRBV11-2,TRBD1,14,TRBJ2-3,CASSPIRTGYTQYF,TGTGCCAGCAGCCCAATCAGGACAGGTTATACGCAGTATTTT
NA,TRBV4-3,TRBD1,15,TRBJ1-2,CASSPSGTEFYGYTF,TGCGCCAGCAGCCCCTCCGGGACAGAATTCTATGGCTACACCTTC
NA,TRBV9,NA,16,TRBJ2-2,CASTRAGQTNTGELFF,TGTGCCAGCACCCGCGCGGGACAGACCAACACCGGGGAGCTGTTTTTT
NA,TRBV6-1,TRBD1,16,TRBJ2-7,CASSEILAGGSYEQYF,TGTGCCAGCAGTGAAATCCTCGCAGGGGGCTCCTACGAGCAGTACTTC
once,TRBV18,TRBD2,16,TRBJ2-3,CASSPPRGGAADTQYF,TGTGCCAGCTCACCTCCCCGCGGGGGGGCAGCAGATACGCAGTATTTT
NA,TRBV6-4,TRBD1,16,TRBJ2-7,CASSKIRQGAIHEQYF,TGTGCCAGCAGCAAAATAAGACAGGGGGCGATCCACGAGCAGTACTTC
NA,TRBV5-1,NA,12,TRBJ2-1,CASSLDFNEQFF,TGCGCCAGCAGCTTGGACTTCAATGAGCAGTTCTTC
NA,TRBV28,NA,14,TRBJ1-5,CASSRRDSNQPQHF,TGTGCCAGCAGCCGCAGGGATAGCAATCAGCCCCAGCATTTT
few,TRBV7-6,TRBD2,16,TRBJ2-5,CASSLVLAGGQETQYF,TGTGCCAGCAGCTTAGTCCTCGCGGGAGGGCAAGAGACCCAGTACTTC
NA,TRBV27,TRBD1,15,TRBJ1-1,CASSPRQGRNTEAFF,TGTGCCAGCAGTCCCCGACAGGGAAGGAACACTGAAGCTTTCTTT
NA,TRBV9,NA,15,TRBJ1-5,CASSVDGARGQPQHF,TGTGCCAGCAGCGTAGACGGGGCCAGGGGTCAGCCCCAGCATTTT
NA,TRBV3-1/TRBV3-2,TRBD1,13,TRBJ1-2,CAVTGGLGYGYTF,TGTGCTGTGACAGGGGGTTTAGGCTATGGCTACACCTTC
NA,TRBV7-2,NA,16,TRBJ2-1,CASTIGGVRAYNEQFF,TGTGCCAGCACCATCGGAGGGGTGAGGGCCTACAATGAGCAGTTCTTC
once,TRBV18,NA,14,TRBJ2-1,CASSPPLMYNEQFF,TGTGCCAGCTCACCACCTCTAATGTACAATGAGCAGTTCTTC
NA,TRBV7-2,TRBD1,16,TRBJ1-3,CASRHTGGAWGNTIYF,TGTGCCAGCAGACATACAGGGGGCGCGTGGGGCAACACCATATATTTT
NA,TRBV9,TRBD1,15,TRBJ1-4,CASSISGTGSEKLFF,TGTGCCAGCAGCATCTCCGGGACAGGGAGTGAAAAACTGTTTTTT
medium-sized,TRBV7-9,TRBD1,16,TRBJ1-4,CASSPPINRGKEKLFF,TGTGCCAGCAGCCCCCCGATCAACAGGGGAAAGGAAAAACTGTTTTTT
once,TRBV11-2,NA,14,TRBJ1-2,CASSLSHRNYGYTF,TGTGCCAGCAGCTTGAGTCACAGGAACTATGGCTACACCTTC
NA,TRBV7-9,TRBD2,13,TRBJ2-7,CASSLTSGMEQYF,TGTGCCAGCAGCTTGACTAGCGGGATGGAGCAGTACTTC
NA,TRBV29-1,TRBD1,13,TRBJ2-7,CSVTRDRGYEQYF,TGCAGCGTTACCCGGGACAGGGGATACGAGCAGTACTTC
NA,TRBV7-2,NA,16,TRBJ1-6,CASSPWQGRNNSPLHF,TGTGCCAGCAGCCCATGGCAGGGCCGCAATAATTCACCCCTCCACTTT
NA,TRBV6-5,TRBD1,15,TRBJ2-7,CASSYRRTGGNKQYF,TGTGCCAGCAGTTACAGGAGGACAGGGGGCAATAAGCAGTACTTC
NA,TRBV5-1,TRBD2,17,TRBJ2-5,CASSLGLAQFTGETQYF,TGCGCCAGCAGCTTGGGACTAGCTCAATTTACGGGGGAGACCCAGTACTTC
NA,TRBV4-1,TRBD2,17,TRBJ2-7,CASSQLDLGLAGGEQYF,TGCGCCAGCAGCCAACTAGACCTGGGGCTAGCGGGTGGGGAGCAGTACTTC
NA,TRBV9,NA,13,TRBJ2-3,CASSVARGDTQYF,TGTGCCAGCAGCGTGGCTAGAGGGGATACGCAGTATTTT
NA,TRBV28,TRBD2,16,TRBJ2-5,CASSLRVPGGPKTQYF,TGTGCCAGCAGCCTTAGGGTCCCGGGAGGGCCGAAGACCCAGTACTTC
NA,TRBV19,TRBD2,15,TRBJ2-2,CASSIVAGEVGELFF,TGTGCCAGTAGTATCGTAGCGGGAGAGGTCGGGGAGCTGTTTTTT
NA,TRBV18,TRBD1,16,TRBJ2-2,CASSPQLGQGTGELFF,TGTGCCAGCTCACCACAGTTGGGACAGGGTACCGGGGAGCTGTTTTTT
NA,TRBV4-3,TRBD1,16,TRBJ2-5,CASSPQGQGVAETQYF,TGCGCCAGCAGCCCGCAGGGACAGGGGGTAGCGGAGACCCAGTACTTC
NA,TRBV27,TRBD1,15,TRBJ2-2,CASRRGQGKAGELFF,TGTGCCAGCAGGAGGGGACAGGGTAAAGCCGGGGAGCTGTTTTTT
NA,TRBV2,NA,13,TRBJ1-6,CASTATGNSPLHF,TGTGCCAGCACTGCGACAGGAAATTCACCCCTCCACTTT
NA,TRBV7-9,NA,12,TRBJ1-5,CASSDTNQPQHF,TGTGCCAGCAGCGACACCAATCAGCCCCAGCATTTT
NA,TRBV7-9,TRBD2,16,TRBJ2-7,CASSPIPGGGEPEQYF,TGTGCCAGCAGCCCAATCCCGGGAGGGGGGGAACCCGAGCAGTACTTC
NA,TRBV6-2/TRBV6-3,TRBD1,14,TRBJ2-1,CASGPSGTDNEQFF,TGTGCCAGCGGCCCGTCCGGGACAGACAATGAGCAGTTCTTC
NA,TRBV20-1,NA,10,TRBJ1-4,CSAPREKLFF,TGCAGTGCCCCACGGGAAAAACTGTTTTTT
NA,TRBV6-2/TRBV6-3,NA,12,TRBJ1-2,CASSLAAYGYTF,TGTGCCAGCAGTCTAGCAGCTTATGGCTACACCTTC
NA,TRBV7-2,TRBD1,15,TRBJ2-7,CASSLVDRGHYEQYF,TGTGCCAGCAGCTTAGTCGACAGGGGTCACTACGAGCAGTACTTC
NA,TRBV2,TRBD2,15,TRBJ2-7,CASSDSSGKSYEQYF,TGTGCCAGCAGTGACTCTAGCGGGAAATCCTACGAGCAGTACTTC
NA,TRBV9,NA,16,TRBJ2-2,CASSAWGASGSGELFF,TGTGCCAGCAGCGCATGGGGGGCTAGCGGATCCGGGGAGCTGTTTTTT
NA,TRBV5-1,TRBD1,19,TRBJ1-2,CASSLDSGTGPSYYGGYTF,TGCGCCAGCAGCTTGGATTCCGGGACAGGGCCTTCTTACTATGGCGGCTACACCTTC
NA,TRBV28,TRBD1,14,TRBJ2-4,CASRTGGAKNIQYF,TGTGCCAGCAGGACAGGGGGGGCCAAAAACATTCAGTACTTC
NA,TRBV4-1,NA,17,TRBJ2-2,CASSQATGFTNTGELFF,TGCGCCAGCAGCCAGGCTACAGGGTTTACGAACACCGGGGAGCTGTTTTTT
NA,TRBV4-2,TRBD1,15,TRBJ2-1,CASSHYRGSYNEQFF,TGTGCCAGCAGCCATTACAGGGGCTCCTACAATGAGCAGTTCTTC
NA,TRBV7-7,NA,15,TRBJ2-5,CASSLAWGPQETQYF,TGTGCCAGCAGCTTAGCATGGGGGCCCCAAGAGACCCAGTACTTC
NA,TRBV29-1,NA,16,TRBJ2-7,CSVLNSVTGRSREQYF,TGCAGCGTCTTGAATTCTGTTACAGGGAGATCGAGGGAGCAGTACTTC
NA,TRBV7-2,TRBD1,13,TRBJ2-7,CASKRTGGYEQYF,TGTGCCAGTAAGAGGACAGGGGGCTACGAGCAGTACTTC
NA,TRBV21-1,NA,15,TRBJ1-2,CASSFPGAWGYGYTF,TGTGCCAGCAGCTTCCCGGGAGCTTGGGGCTATGGCTACACCTTC
NA,TRBV28,NA,14,TRBJ1-4,CASSPLRMPEKLFF,TGTGCCAGCAGTCCTCTCAGGATGCCTGAAAAACTGTTTTTT
NA,TRBV12-3/TRBV12-4,TRBD2,13,TRBJ2-4,CASSWTSKNIQYF,TGTGCCAGCAGTTGGACTAGCAAAAACATTCAGTACTTC
NA,TRBV5-1,TRBD1,14,TRBJ2-7,CASSSQGHSYEQYF,TGCGCCAGCAGCTCACAGGGGCACTCCTACGAGCAGTACTTC
NA,TRBV27,NA,14,TRBJ1-1,CASSPGQINTEAFF,TGTGCCAGCAGTCCGGGACAAATTAACACTGAAGCTTTCTTT